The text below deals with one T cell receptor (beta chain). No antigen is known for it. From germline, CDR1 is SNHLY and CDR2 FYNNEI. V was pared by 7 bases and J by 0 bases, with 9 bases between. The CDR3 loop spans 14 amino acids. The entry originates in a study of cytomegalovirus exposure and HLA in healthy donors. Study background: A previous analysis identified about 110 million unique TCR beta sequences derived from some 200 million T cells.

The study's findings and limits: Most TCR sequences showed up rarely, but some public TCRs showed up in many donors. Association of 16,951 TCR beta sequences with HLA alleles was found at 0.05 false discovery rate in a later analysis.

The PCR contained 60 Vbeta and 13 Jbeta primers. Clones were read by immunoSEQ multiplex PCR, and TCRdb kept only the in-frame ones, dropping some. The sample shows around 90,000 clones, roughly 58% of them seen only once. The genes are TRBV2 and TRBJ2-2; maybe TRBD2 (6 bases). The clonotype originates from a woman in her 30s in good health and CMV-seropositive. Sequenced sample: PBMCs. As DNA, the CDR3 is TGTGCCAGCATCGCGGGGCCGAACACCGGGGAGCTGTTTTTT. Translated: CASIAGPNTGELFF.